The 32 T cell receptor beta chains presented below share a single source sample, sequenced in a study of cytomegalovirus exposure and HLA in healthy donors. TCRdb's copy holds only in-frame clones and misses some; the assay was immunoSEQ multiplex PCR. Among about 64,000 clones listed, 85% to 95% were seen once. The material sequenced was PBMCs. Receptors were obtained from a woman aged 18-29 years in good health and CMV-seropositive.

The J gene is TRBJ1-5, the V gene TRBV7-9; TRBD1 aligns across 10 bases. CDR3 length: 16 residues. With V trimmed by 3 bases and J by 3 bases, 5 bases remained unmatched. Germline-derived CDR1 and CDR2 are SEHNR and FQNEAQ (reference sequence). CDR3 bases: TGTGCCAGCAGCTTGGGGACAGGGGAGGCCAATCAGCCCCAGCATTTT. The encoded protein is CASSLGTGEANQPQHF.

This clone has only a few counts. This chain links TRBV5-1 with TRBJ2-1; D unresolved. This CDR3 contains 14 residues. The V end lost 0 bases, the J end lost 4 bases, and 8 bases lay between the germline ends. Germline loops: CDR1 SGHRS, CDR2 YFSETQ. DNA for the CDR3: TGCGCCAGCAGCTTGGGCGACTCGTACAATGAGCAGTTCTTC. The encoded protein is CASSLGDSYNEQFF. The full variable domain, in which reference TRBV5-1 and TRBJ2-1 provide the parts outside the CDR3, is KAGVTQTPRYLIKTRGQQVTLSCSPISGHRSVSWYQQTPGQGLQFLFEYFSETQRNKGNFPGRFSGRQFSNSRSEMNVSTLELGDSALYLCASSLGDSYNEQFFGPGTRLTVL.

The chain combines TRBV13 with TRBJ1-2, with D unresolved. The germline V and J ends were trimmed by 5 bases and 3 bases, with 16 bases remaining between them. The CDR3 sequence is 15 residues long. Germline assignment: CDR1 PRHDT and CDR2 FYEKMQ (reference sequence). Here the CDR3 DNA reads TGTGCCAGCAGCGCCGAGGGCCCAGGAGACTATGGCTACACCTTC. Its translation: CASSAEGPGDYGYTF.

This clone was recorded only once. This chain links TRBV5-1 with TRBJ2-1, with 10 bases fitting TRBD2. V shed 0 bases and J 4 bases; nucleotides not matched to a gene: 4. Germline V gene lookup returns CDR1 SGHRS and CDR2 YFSETQ. The CDR3 loop spans 16 amino acids. This chain's CDR3 is CASSLGTSGYYNEQFF. In nucleotides, the CDR3 is TGCGCCAGCAGCTTGGGGACTAGCGGTTATTACAATGAGCAGTTCTTC.

V gene TRBV5-4 combines with J gene TRBJ2-3; 14 bases line up with TRBD2. CDR1 and CDR2 from the germline V gene are SGHNT and YYREEE (reference sequence). The CDR3 has 16 amino acids. Trimming took 5 bases from V and 5 from J; bases not matched to a gene: 7. This CDR3 reads CASRPGTSGSVDTQYF. Here the CDR3 DNA reads TGTGCCAGCAGGCCCGGGACTAGCGGGAGTGTAGATACGCAGTATTTT. The full variable domain, rest sourced from reference TRBV5-4 and TRBJ2-3, is ETGVTQSPTHLIKTRGQQVTLRCSSQSGHNTVSWYQQALGQGPQFIFQYYREEENGRGNFPPRFSGLQFPNYSSELNVNALELDDSALYLCASRPGTSGSVDTQYFGPGTRLTVL.

This clone was recorded only once. The rearrangement joins TRBV7-2 to TRBJ2-5; D not certain. V lost 1 base to trimming and J lost 5 bases, with 8 bases between them. Germline CDR1 is SGHTA and CDR2 is FQGNSA. The CDR3 contains 13 residues. Written as DNA, the CDR3 is TGTGCCAGCAGCTTAGTCATAGCTGAGACCCAGTACTTC. This codes for CASSLVIAETQYF.

The chain links TRBV18 to TRBJ2-7; possibly TRBD2 for D (5 bases). From germline, CDR1 is KGHSH and CDR2 LQKENI. This CDR3 is 14 amino acids long. V lost 3 bases to trimming and J lost 6 bases, with 15 bases between them. Here the CDR3 DNA reads TGTGCCAGCTCACCGGGCCTCCTTGGAGGCGAGCAGTACTTC. It specifies CASSPGLLGGEQYF. Using reference TRBV18 and TRBJ2-7 for the parts outside the CDR3, the full variable domain is NAGVMQNPRHLVRRRGQEARLRCSPMKGHSHVYWYRQLPEEGLKFMVYLQKENIIDESGMPKERFSAEFPKEGPSILRIQQVVRGDSAAYFCASSPGLLGGEQYFGPGTRLTVT.

The chain employs TRBV9 and TRBJ1-3; the match to TRBD1 covers 9 bases. The CDR3 loop spans 17 amino acids. Looked up from germline, CDR1 is SGDLS and CDR2 is YYNGEE. Trimming cost V 0 bases and J 2 bases; bases outside gene matches: 6. The CDR3 loop is CASSVDIGTGPGNTIYF. DNA for the CDR3: TGTGCCAGCAGCGTAGATATAGGGACAGGGCCTGGAAACACCATATATTTT.

The CDR3 region has the DNA TGTGCTAGTGGTTTGATCACAGGGAGAACCGGGGAGCTGTTTTTT. This sequence encodes CASGLITGRTGELFF. The J gene is TRBJ2-2, the V gene TRBV12-5, with D possibly being TRBD1 (6 bases). CDR1 LGHNT and CDR2 FRNRAP come from the germline V gene. This CDR3 contains 15 residues. Deletions cut 2 bases from V and 5 bases from J, with 12 bases between.

The V gene is TRBV7-2, the J gene TRBJ1-5; tentatively, D is TRBD1 (6 bases). The CDR3 has 13 residues. Trimming stripped 5 bases from V and 11 bases from J, with 16 bases between. Germline V gene data show CDR1 as SGHTA and CDR2 as FQGNSA. For the CDR3, the DNA is TGTGCCAGCAGCCCACGACTTGGGGGCACCCAGCATTTT. Protein product: CASSPRLGGTQHF.

In this sample, this clone turned up once. V usage is TRBV19 and J usage is TRBJ2-1; 10 bases fit TRBD2. The CDR3 runs 14 residues. CDR1 is LNHDA and CDR2 is SQIVND in the germline V gene (reference sequence). Germline trimming cut 9 bases from V and 4 bases from J; bases unmatched to any gene: 6. The CDR3: CASRSGGAYNEQFF. In nucleotides, the CDR3 is TGTGCCAGCCGGAGCGGGGGGGCTTACAATGAGCAGTTCTTC.

The V call is TRBV25-1, the J call TRBJ1-2, with D unresolved. Looked up from germline, CDR1 is MGHDK and CDR2 is SYGVNS. The CDR3 consists of 14 residues. Trimming cost V 1 base and J 6 bases, with 12 bases left between them. The CDR3 reads CASSESETYDGYTF. CDR3 nucleotide sequence: TGTGCCAGCAGTGAATCTGAGACATACGATGGCTACACCTTC.

The rearrangement joins TRBV27 to TRBJ2-7; D might be TRBD2 (7 bases). Trimming took off 3 bases at V and 6 bases at J, with 12 bases between the two ends. CDR3 length equals 13 residues. Germline CDR1 MNHEY, CDR2 SMNVEV (reference sequence). Written as DNA, the CDR3 is TGTGCCAGCAGTTTGGGAGGGGGGAGCGAGCAGTACTTC. Protein sequence: CASSLGGGSEQYF.

This sequence joins TRBV6-5 and TRBJ2-2; 9 nucleotides match TRBD2. V lost 7 bases and J lost 4; bases outside the gene matches: 7. CDR1 is MNHEY, CDR2 SVGAGI, per germline. This CDR3 is built from 15 residues. The CDR3 loop reads CASTFGTSSTGELFF. The CDR3 nucleotides are TGTGCCAGCACGTTCGGGACTAGCAGCACCGGGGAGCTGTTTTTT.

V gene TRBV28 combines with J gene TRBJ1-2; 7 nucleotides align to TRBD1. This CDR3 has 15 residues. Losses at the gene ends were 1 base for V and 8 bases for J; bases not matched to a gene: 10. The germline V gene has CDR1 MDHEN and CDR2 SYDVKM. DNA for the CDR3: TGTGCCAGCAGTTTATTGCCGCGACAGGGAGGAGGCTACACCTTC. As protein: CASSLLPRQGGGYTF.

The chain carries TRBV5-1 and TRBJ2-1; no firm D call. Germline V gene sequence: CDR1 SGHRS, CDR2 YFSETQ. Between the trimmed V and J ends, which lost 1 base and 6 bases, there was a span of 11 bases. The CDR3 sequence is 14 residues long. In DNA, the CDR3 is TGCGCCAGCAGCTTGCTCACTAATAGCAATGAGCAGTTCTTC. Translating gives CASSLLTNSNEQFF.

CDR3 in DNA: TGCGCCAGCAGCTTGGAGGGGACTAGCCGCGAGACCCAGTACTTC. This encodes CASSLEGTSRETQYF. The chain is built from TRBV5-1 and TRBJ2-5; 9 bases align to TRBD2. The germline CDR1 and CDR2 sequences are SGHRS and YFSETQ. V trimming: 0 bases; J trimming: 5 bases; junction bases outside the gene matches: 5. CDR3 length equals 15 residues.

This chain joins TRBV5-6 and TRBJ2-7; the D gene is possibly TRBD2 (6 bases). V was shortened by 4 bases and J by 7 bases, with 15 bases between the two germline ends. Germline-derived CDR1 and CDR2 are SGHDT and YYEEEE. CDR3 size: 13 residues. CDR3 protein: CASSPGSGFEQYF. The CDR3 DNA sequence: TGTGCCAGCAGCCCGGGAAGCGGGTTTGAGCAGTACTTC.

This chain joins TRBV5-8 and TRBJ2-1; TRBD2 might be the D (5 bases). Germline CDR1 and CDR2: SGHTS and YDEGEE. Trimming shortened V by 0 bases and J by 16 bases, and 11 bases separated the two germline ends. This CDR3 is 11 amino acids long. CDR3 amino acids: CASSLGTGGFF. The CDR3 DNA reads TGTGCCAGCAGCTTGGGGACTGGAGGATTCTTC.

CDR3 sequence reads: CASSLGRFGHLNTEAFF. DNA of the CDR3: TGTGCCAGCAGCTTAGGAAGATTTGGACACCTGAACACTGAAGCTTTCTTT. The chain employs TRBV11-2 and TRBJ1-1, with D perhaps matching TRBD1 (5 bases). Germline CDR1 SGHAT, CDR2 FQNNGV. The CDR3 extends over 17 amino acids. Trimming pared 1 base from V and 0 bases from J, leaving 15 bases between.

The chain carries TRBV5-1 and TRBJ2-6; D unclear. V lost 0 bases and J 0 bases, leaving 4 bases between the germline ends. The CDR3 runs 15 residues. CDR1 and CDR2 (germline): SGHRS, YFSETQ. The CDR3 DNA sequence: TGCGCCAGCAGCTTGGGGAGCTCTGGGGCCAACGTCCTGACTTTC. Translating gives CASSLGSSGANVLTF.

The chain recombines TRBV28 with TRBJ1-2, with D possibly matching TRBD1 (6 bases). The CDR3 totals 16 residues. The germline CDR1 and CDR2 sequences are MDHEN and SYDVKM. Trimming left V 6 bases short and J 4 bases short, with 21 bases between. CDR3 DNA sequence: TGTGCCAGCAGCAGTTTTACCCCCATGACAGGCTATGGCTACACCTTC. Protein product: CASSSFTPMTGYGYTF.

The chain links TRBV11-1 to TRBJ2-5; 9 positions match TRBD1. CDR3 length: 15 amino acids. V shed 3 bases and J 2 bases; nucleotides not matched to a gene: 4. Germline V gives CDR1 SGHAT, CDR2 FQDESV (reference sequence). The CDR3 bases are TGTGCCAGCAGCTTGGACAGGGGAAGGCAAGAGACCCAGTACTTC. Protein product: CASSLDRGRQETQYF.

The genes are TRBV30 and TRBJ2-7; no definite D call. V gave up 2 bases and J gave up 2 bases, with 13 bases separating them. Germline-derived CDR1 and CDR2 are GTSNPN and SVGIG (reference sequence). This CDR3 comprises 14 residues. DNA of the CDR3: TGTGCCTGGAGTCTCCGGCGGTTAACCTACGAGCAGTACTTC. It yields the protein CAWSLRRLTYEQYF.

This clone was observed once. This chain uses TRBV27 with TRBJ1-5; D is ambiguous. Germline CDR1 reads MNHEY; CDR2 reads SMNVEV (reference sequence). Trimming pared 5 bases from V and 0 bases from J, leaving 17 bases between. This CDR3 spans 17 amino acids. The CDR3 bases are TGTGCCAGCAGTGAGGTTTCAGCTTCATATAGCAATCAGCCCCAGCATTTT. Protein: CASSEVSASYSNQPQHF.

The chain joins TRBV19 to TRBJ2-6; 11 bases line up with TRBD1. The length of the CDR3 is 17 residues. V was clipped by 11 bases and J by 0 bases; unmatched bases: 9. Germline V gene lookup returns CDR1 LNHDA and CDR2 SQIVND (reference sequence). CDR3: CAVNRGQGDSGANVLTF. CDR3 in DNA: TGTGCCGTAAACAGGGGACAGGGGGACTCTGGGGCCAACGTCCTGACTTTC.

This sequence joins TRBV19 and TRBJ1-2, with 8 bases fitting TRBD1. The CDR3 covers 14 residues. CDR1 LNHDA and CDR2 SQIVND come from the germline V gene (reference sequence). The V and J ends lost 5 bases and 2 bases, in that order; junction bases with no gene match: 4. The CDR3 here is CASSWNRGNYGYTF. CDR3 bases: TGTGCCAGTAGTTGGAACAGGGGGAACTATGGCTACACCTTC.

The V gene is TRBV10-3, the J gene TRBJ1-5, with TRBD1 identical over 7 bases. With 9 bases clipped from V and 6 bases from J, the junction kept 8 bases outside the gene matches. The germline CDR1 and CDR2 sequences are ENHRY and SYGVKD. This CDR3 region has 13 residues. CDR3 DNA: TGTGCCATTCAAGGGGGCGCGGGTCAGCCCCAGCATTTT. This translates into CAIQGGAGQPQHF.

The chain employs TRBV6-1 and TRBJ1-1, with 7 bases fitting TRBD1. With 1 base clipped from V and 6 bases from J, the junction kept 2 bases outside the gene matches. The germline V gene has CDR1 MNHNS and CDR2 SASEGT. The CDR3 covers 13 residues. The CDR3 DNA reads as TGTGCCAGCAGTGAAGGGGACAGCTCTGAAGCTTTCTTT. It encodes CASSEGDSSEAFF.

The V call is TRBV5-1, the J call TRBJ2-3; unclear D gene. This CDR3 is built from 13 residues. V dropped 3 bases and J dropped 2 bases, with 7 bases sitting between them. The germline CDR1 and CDR2 sequences are SGHRS and YFSETQ. This CDR3 is CASSSRITDTQYF. CDR3 coding DNA: TGCGCCAGCAGCTCGCGAATCACAGATACGCAGTATTTT.

CDR3 DNA sequence: TGTGCCAGCAGCTCCTTGGCGGGGACAGATACGCAGTATTTT. Its protein is CASSSLAGTDTQYF. The chain employs TRBV5-4 and TRBJ2-3; D is perhaps TRBD2 (6 bases). This CDR3 is 14 amino acids long. The germline V gene has CDR1 SGHNT and CDR2 YYREEE (reference sequence). With 3 bases removed from V and 3 bases from J, the gap between germline ends came to 11 bases.

Only one count was recorded for this clone. The chain is built from TRBV7-2 and TRBJ1-2; D may be TRBD1 (5 bases). CDR1 and CDR2 from the germline V gene are SGHTA and FQGNSA. The CDR3 has 11 amino acids. V dropped 6 bases and J dropped 8 bases, with 10 bases sitting between them. The CDR3 DNA reads TGTGCCAGCAGTGCAGGGTTCGGCTACACCTTC. Encoded protein: CASSAGFGYTF.